This is a list of T cell receptor beta chains from one sample in a study of identical twins. TCRdb redid the calling of the 5' RACE reads with MiXCR, one entry per CDR3 protein. The sample records roughly 350,000 distinct CDR3 sequences, 9% to 15% being singletons. This sample was also put to use in a study of yellow fever vaccine responses in identical twins.

The sample was CD8+ T cells sorted from blood. These receptors originate from a woman in her late teens or twenties in good health. The CDR3 runs from the conserved cysteine through the conserved F or W. Each record gives: V gene, J gene, D gene, clone size, CDR3 DNA, CDR3 protein. The D gene is left open where the match is weak. Size is stated for part of the rows, as once, few or many counts, or as a class when the clone is expanded.

TRBV7-8	TRBJ2-7	.	.	TGTGCCAGCAGCTTAAGAAGGTTCAATCCGGAGGTCGCCTACGAGCAGTACTTC	CASSLRRFNPEVAYEQYF
TRBV10-3	TRBJ2-1	.	.	TGTGCCATCAGTGAGTCTCACAGGGACAATGAGCAGTTCTTC	CAISESHRDNEQFF
TRBV7-9	TRBJ2-5	TRBD2	few	TGTGTCAGCAGCTTACTTACGGGAGGACGAGAGACCCAGTACTTC	CVSSLLTGGRETQYF
TRBV5-6	TRBJ1-2	.	few	TGTGCCAGCAGCTTTTCTGGGGGGCGCATCTATGGCTACACCTTC	CASSFSGGRIYGYTF
TRBV9	TRBJ2-2	.	few	TGTGCCAGCAGCTCGGACGGTGGCACCGGGGAGCTGTTTTTT	CASSSDGGTGELFF
TRBV9	TRBJ2-7	TRBD2	.	TGTGCCAGCAGCGTAGGGGGACTAGCGATGGACGAGCAGTACTTC	CASSVGGLAMDEQYF
TRBV12-3/TRBV12-4	TRBJ2-3	.	.	TGTGCCAGCAGTTTTCAACGGGAGACAGATACGCAGTATTTT	CASSFQRETDTQYF
TRBV28	TRBJ1-2	TRBD1	.	TGTGCCAGCAGTTCCGACAGGGATAGGCTTCGGATCTATGGCTACACCTTC	CASSSDRDRLRIYGYTF
TRBV5-6	TRBJ2-1	TRBD2	.	TGTGCCAGCACCTCGGGTCCTGGCGGGAGAATTTACAATGAGCAGTTCTTC	CASTSGPGGRIYNEQFF
TRBV10-3	TRBJ2-2	.	many	TGTGCCATCAGTGACCAGGGTTCCGGGGAGCTGTTTTTT	CAISDQGSGELFF
TRBV10-3	TRBJ2-3	.	many	TGTGCCATCAGTGAGTGGTTTAAGGATTTGTCGCCTACCCAAAGAAAAGATACGCAGTATTTT	CAISEWFKDLSPTQRKDTQYF
TRBV19	TRBJ2-7	.	.	TGTGCCAGTAGTATTCTCAACGAGCAGTACTTC	CASSILNEQYF
TRBV7-9	TRBJ2-3	.	.	TGTGCCAGCAGCTTAGCTAGATCACCAGATACGCAGTATTTT	CASSLARSPDTQYF
TRBV12-3/TRBV12-4	TRBJ1-1	TRBD1	.	TGTGCCAGCAGGGAGACAGGGGTGAACACTGAAGCTTTCTTT	CASRETGVNTEAFF
TRBV7-8	TRBJ1-1	.	few	TGTGCCAGCAGCTTAGGGAACACCTGGGGCACTGAAGCTTTCTTT	CASSLGNTWGTEAFF
TRBV28	TRBJ2-7	TRBD2	few	TGTGCCAGCAGTGCAACTAGCGGGAGTCTCTCCTACGAGCAGTACTTC	CASSATSGSLSYEQYF
TRBV7-9	TRBJ2-7	.	few	TGTGCCAGCAGCTTCGGGGATCGCTCCTACGAGCAGTACTTC	CASSFGDRSYEQYF
TRBV20-1	TRBJ2-5	.	few	TGCAGTGCTAGAGGGCTTCAAGAGACCCAGTACTTC	CSARGLQETQYF
TRBV7-9	TRBJ2-6	.	.	TGTGCCAGCAGCTTAGCGTGGGGGGCCGGGGCCAACGTCCTGACTTTC	CASSLAWGAGANVLTF
TRBV7-8	TRBJ1-2	TRBD1	.	TGTGCCAGCAGCTCCGAAAGCACAACTTTAGTGACAGGGAACTATGGCTACACCTTC	CASSSESTTLVTGNYGYTF
TRBV20-1	TRBJ2-3	.	.	TGCAGTGCGCAGCCAGGGGAGGCCCCCAGCACAGATACGCAGTATTTT	CSAQPGEAPSTDTQYF
TRBV13	TRBJ2-7	TRBD2	many	TGTGCCAGCAGCCCCAGACTAGCGGGATACTACGAGCAGTACTTC	CASSPRLAGYYEQYF
TRBV7-9	TRBJ2-7	.	many	TGTGCCAGCAGCCCACAAATAGCGGACTCCTACGAGCAGTACTTC	CASSPQIADSYEQYF
TRBV19	TRBJ2-5	.	.	TGTGCCAGTAGTATCCTCGGGGCTGGGGAGACCCAGTACTTC	CASSILGAGETQYF
TRBV7-9	TRBJ2-3	.	.	TGTGCCAGCAGTCCATCGACTAGTCGCACAGATACGCAGTATTTT	CASSPSTSRTDTQYF
TRBV13	TRBJ2-3	TRBD2	few	TGTGCCAGCAGCTCCCGGACTAGCGGGGCGCTCGGGAGTACGCAGTATTTT	CASSSRTSGALGSTQYF
TRBV2	TRBJ2-5	.	many	TGTGCCAGCAGTGAGAGACTGAACAACAAAGAGACCCAGTACTTC	CASSERLNNKETQYF
TRBV10-3	TRBJ1-4	.	many	TGTGCCATCAGTGAGGCCAATGAAAAACTGTTTTTT	CAISEANEKLFF
TRBV7-9	TRBJ2-1	.	few	TGTGCCAGCAGCCGCGTAGGTCGGGAGCCGTACTATGAGCAGTTCTTC	CASSRVGREPYYEQFF
TRBV7-2	TRBJ2-7	TRBD1	few	TGTGCCAGCAGCTGGGGGACAGGGACCGAGCAGTACTTC	CASSWGTGTEQYF
TRBV15	TRBJ2-1	TRBD1	few	TGTGCCACCAGCAGAGATTTGAGTACAGGGGGCTATAATGAGCAGTTCTTC	CATSRDLSTGGYNEQFF
TRBV10-1	TRBJ2-1	TRBD2	once	TGCGCCAGCAGCCCGGGGAGGGCCTACAATGAGCAGTTCTTC	CASSPGRAYNEQFF
TRBV2	TRBJ1-3	.	many	TGTGCCACCAAAGTAAACACCATATATTTT	CATKVNTIYF
TRBV9	TRBJ1-2	.	few	TGTGCCAGCAGCCACCCCACCCTCCCATTGGGCTACACCTTC	CASSHPTLPLGYTF
TRBV24-1	TRBJ2-1	TRBD1	.	TGTGCCACCAGTGAGAAGACAGGGGGGTACAATGAGCAGTTCTTC	CATSEKTGGYNEQFF